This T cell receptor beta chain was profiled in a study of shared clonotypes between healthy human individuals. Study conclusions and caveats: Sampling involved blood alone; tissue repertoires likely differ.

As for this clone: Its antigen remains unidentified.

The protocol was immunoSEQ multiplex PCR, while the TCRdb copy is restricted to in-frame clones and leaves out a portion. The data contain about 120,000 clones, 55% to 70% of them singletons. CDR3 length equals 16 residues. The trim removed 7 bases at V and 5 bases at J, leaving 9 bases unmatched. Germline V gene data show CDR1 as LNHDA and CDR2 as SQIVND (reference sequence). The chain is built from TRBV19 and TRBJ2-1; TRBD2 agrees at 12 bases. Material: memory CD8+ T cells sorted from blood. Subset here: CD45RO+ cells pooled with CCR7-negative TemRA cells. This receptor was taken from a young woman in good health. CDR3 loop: CASNPLRLAGDNEQFF. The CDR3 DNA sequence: TGTGCCAGTAATCCCCTCCGACTAGCGGGAGACAATGAGCAGTTCTTC.